The present T cell receptor beta chain was sequenced within a study of cytomegalovirus exposure and HLA in healthy donors. Trimming removed 4 bases from V and 9 bases from J; junction bases left unmatched: 10. This CDR3 has 15 residues. CDR1 and CDR2 from the germline V gene are SGHAT and FQNNGV. The PCR used 60 Vbeta and 13 Jbeta primers. TCRdb's copy holds only in-frame clones and misses some; the assay was immunoSEQ multiplex PCR. The sample holds around 150,000 clones; 80% are singletons and the top ten take approximately 15%. What was sequenced was PBMCs. The sequence derives from a woman in her thirties or forties in good health and CMV-seronegative. The chain combines TRBV11-2 with TRBJ2-1; TRBD1 matches at 9 bases. The CDR3 spells CASSSTGGLLVEQFF. Written as DNA, the CDR3 is TGTGCCAGCAGCTCTACAGGGGGCTTATTAGTTGAGCAGTTCTTC.